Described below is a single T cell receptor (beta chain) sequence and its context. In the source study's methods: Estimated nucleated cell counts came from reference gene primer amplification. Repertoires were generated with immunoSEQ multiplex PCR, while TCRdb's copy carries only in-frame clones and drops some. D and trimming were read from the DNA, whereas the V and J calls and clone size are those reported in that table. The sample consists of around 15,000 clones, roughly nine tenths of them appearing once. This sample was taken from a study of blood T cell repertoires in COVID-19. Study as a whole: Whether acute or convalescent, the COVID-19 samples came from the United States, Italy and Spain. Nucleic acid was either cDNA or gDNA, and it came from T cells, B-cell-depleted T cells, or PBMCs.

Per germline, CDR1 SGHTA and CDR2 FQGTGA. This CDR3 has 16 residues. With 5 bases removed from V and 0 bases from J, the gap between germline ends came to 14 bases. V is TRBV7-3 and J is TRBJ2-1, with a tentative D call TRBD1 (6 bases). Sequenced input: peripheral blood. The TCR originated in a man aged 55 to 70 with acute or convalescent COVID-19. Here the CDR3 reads CASSNADSSSYNEQFF. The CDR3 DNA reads TGTGCCAGCAGCAACGCGGACAGTAGCTCCTACAATGAGCAGTTCTTC.